One sample yielded the 15 T cell receptor beta chains listed below, sequenced in a study of monozygotic twins with inflammatory bowel disease. TCRdb re-analyzed the 5' RACE reads; it lists each CDR3 protein once, without DNA. The listing contains some 150,000 distinct CDR3 sequences. Sequencing input: blood. These receptors were taken from a human donor with ulcerative colitis or Crohn's disease, or a healthy co-twin of an affected twin (not recorded which).

This chain uses TRBV6-1 with TRBJ2-1; no DNA is available, so the TRBD2 call from TCRdb remains unchecked. This CDR3 spans 19 amino acids. Germline V lookup: CDR1 MNHNS, CDR2 SASEGT. This chain's CDR3 is CASSPPLGKRGVTYNEQFF.

The V and J genes are TRBV9 and TRBJ1-2. The CDR3 runs to 11 residues. Germline CDR1 SGDLS, CDR2 YYNGEE. The CDR3 here is CASRDGNGYTF.

The chain has TRBV20-1 and TRBJ1-1; there is no DNA to check the TCRdb D call of TRBD1. The length of the CDR3 is 13 residues. Germline CDR1 reads DFQATT; CDR2 reads SNEGSKA (reference sequence). CDR3: CSARGTENTEAFF.

The CDR3 loop reads CASSAFRVGSNQPQHF. The chain carries TRBV28 and TRBJ1-5. The CDR3 is 16 residues long. CDR1 is MDHEN, CDR2 SYDVKM, per germline.

V gene TRBV7-6 combines with J gene TRBJ2-3; as DNA is missing, the TRBD2 call by TCRdb cannot be tested. This CDR3 has 16 residues. Germline CDR1 SGHVS, CDR2 FNYEAQ. The CDR3 protein is CASSQRGPTAGDTQYF.

The V and J genes are TRBV29-1 and TRBJ1-1. Looked up from germline, CDR1 is SQVTM and CDR2 is ANQGSEA. The CDR3 is 12 amino acids. This chain's CDR3 is CSATIVGTEAFF.

This chain links TRBV7-7 with TRBJ2-2; TCRdb reports TRBD1, a call that lacks DNA to check it against. The CDR3 is 15 amino acids. Germline values: CDR1 SSHAT, CDR2 FNYEAQ (reference sequence). The CDR3 reads CASSFLSGAGGELFF. Full variable domain (rest looked up from reference TRBV7-7 and TRBJ2-2): GAGVSQSPRYKVTKRGQDVTLRCDPISSHATLYWYQQALGQGPEFLTYFNYEAQPDKSGLPSDRFSAERPEGSISTLTIQRTEQRDSAMYRCASSFLSGAGGELFFGEGSRLTVL.

The chain couples TRBV27 to TRBJ1-6; TCRdb returns TRBD1, unconfirmable since there is no DNA. This CDR3 spans 16 amino acids. CDR1 is MNHEY, CDR2 SMNVEV, per germline (reference sequence). The CDR3 sequence: CASSLLGTGVYSPLHF.

The chain couples TRBV28 to TRBJ2-4; TCRdb gives TRBD1 as the D gene, but with no DNA this cannot be confirmed. The CDR3 is 13 residues long. Germline assignment: CDR1 MDHEN and CDR2 SYDVKM. Here the CDR3 reads CASSSQGKNIQYF.

The rearrangement uses TRBV6-5 and TRBJ2-7; TCRdb selects TRBD1, and the lack of DNA leaves this call unchecked. Germline-derived CDR1 and CDR2 are MNHEY and SVGAGI. The CDR3 length is 12 residues. CDR3 in amino acids: CASSYFGGEQYF.

The chain joins TRBV20-1 to TRBJ2-7. Per germline, CDR1 DFQATT and CDR2 SNEGSKA (reference sequence). The CDR3 has 11 amino acids. The CDR3 region is CSARLGVEQYF.

The gene calls are TRBV6-1 and TRBJ2-1; the D call from TCRdb, TRBD1, cannot be confirmed without DNA. This CDR3 comprises 12 residues. The germline V gene has CDR1 MNHNS and CDR2 SASEGT. CDR3 protein: CASSDPTGPGRF.

The chain combines TRBV3-1 with TRBJ2-3; the TCRdb call, TRBD2, lacks DNA for checking. The CDR3 is 14 residues long. Germline values: CDR1 LGHDT, CDR2 YNNKEL (reference sequence). CDR3 protein: CASSQVAGTDTQYF.

The V and J genes are TRBV5-1 and TRBJ2-7; the TCRdb D gene call, TRBD1, has no DNA to confirm it. Germline V lookup: CDR1 SGHRS, CDR2 YFSETQ. There are 12 residues in the CDR3. The CDR3 loop reads CASRGARNEQYF.

This rearrangement joins TRBV20-1 to TRBJ1-2. This CDR3 is 14 amino acids long. CDR1 and CDR2 (germline): DFQATT, SNEGSKA (reference sequence). CDR3 protein: CSASPVGNMEGYTF.